Below are 19 T cell receptor beta chains sequenced from a single sample in a study of blood T cell repertoires in COVID-19. Sequencing used immunoSEQ multiplex PCR; TCRdb keeps in-frame clones, though not all of them. The top ten hold around 15% of the sample, which has over 85,000 clones, approximately 79% seen once. The sequenced material came from peripheral blood. These TCRs come from a woman at least 80 years old with active or convalescent COVID-19.

The chain links TRBV7-9 to TRBJ2-3; 11 bases match TRBD2. Germline V lookup: CDR1 SEHNR, CDR2 FQNEAQ (reference sequence). V lost 4 bases, J lost 4 bases, and 7 bases stayed unmatched. The CDR3 sequence is 16 residues long. The CDR3 reads CASSYTSGSGADTQYF. CDR3 sequence (DNA): TGTGCCAGCAGCTACACTAGCGGGAGCGGGGCAGATACGCAGTATTTT.

This chain uses TRBV7-2 with TRBJ2-1; the match to TRBD2 covers 8 bases. In germline, CDR1 is SGHTA, CDR2 FQGNSA. The CDR3 totals 15 residues. J lost 7 bases, V lost 1 base, and 6 bases had no gene match. CDR3 DNA sequence: TGTGCCAGCAGCTTAGTCGGGACTAGACGGAATGAGCAGTTCTTC. This encodes CASSLVGTRRNEQFF. Complete variable domain (other parts from reference TRBV7-2 and TRBJ2-1): GAGVSQSPSNKVTEKGKDVELRCDPISGHTALYWYRQSLGQGLEFLIYFQGNSAPDKSGLPSDRFSAERTGGSVSTLTIQRTQQEDSAVYLCASSLVGTRRNEQFFGPGTRLTVL.

This clone appeared once. CDR3 nucleotides: TGTGCCAGCGACAGGGGGCTCGGTGAAAAACTGTTTTTT. Its translation is CASDRGLGEKLFF. V usage is TRBV6-5 and J usage is TRBJ1-4; 10 nucleotides agree with TRBD1. The J segment lost 7 bases and the V segment lost 8 bases, leaving 4 bases of the junction unmatched. Germline V gene lookup returns CDR1 MNHEY and CDR2 SVGAGI. The CDR3 covers 13 residues.

V usage is TRBV7-8 and J usage is TRBJ2-7; 9 bases map to TRBD2. Looked up from germline, CDR1 is SGHVS and CDR2 is FQNEAQ. After removal of 3 bases from V and 0 bases from J, the junction contained 6 bases not matched to a gene. The CDR3 runs 16 residues. Here the CDR3 DNA reads TGTGCCAGCAGCTTCTTAGCGGGGGCTCTCTCCTACGAGCAGTACTTC. Amino acid sequence: CASSFLAGALSYEQYF.

This chain links TRBV6-6 with TRBJ2-1; D unresolved. Germline loops: CDR1 MNHNY, CDR2 SVGAGI (reference sequence). CDR3 size: 15 residues. V was shortened by 0 bases and J by 0 bases, with 6 bases between the two germline ends. The CDR3 sequence: CASSYSTSSYNEQFF. For the CDR3, the DNA is TGTGCCAGCAGTTACTCCACCAGCTCCTACAATGAGCAGTTCTTC.

This chain joins TRBV3-1 (or the pseudogene TRBV3-2) and TRBJ1-2, with TRBD1 identical over 8 bases. J gave up 13 bases and V 1 base, and 8 bases lay outside the gene matches. CDR1 LGHDT and CDR2 YNNKEL come from the germline V gene (reference sequence). This CDR3 has 13 residues. CDR3 sequence: CASSQAGGRAVTF. The CDR3 DNA reads as TGTGCCAGCAGCCAAGCAGGGGGCCGAGCTGTCACCTTC.

The chain employs TRBV6-4 and TRBJ1-2, with TRBD1 matching over 7 bases. The germline gives CDR1 MRHNA, CDR2 SNTAGT. The J segment lost 6 bases and the V segment lost 3 bases, leaving 13 bases of the junction unmatched. The CDR3 runs 16 residues. Here the CDR3 reads CASSEFIRQGVDGYTF. The CDR3 DNA sequence: TGTGCCAGCAGTGAATTTATCCGACAGGGAGTGGATGGCTACACCTTC.

The chain uses TRBV24-1 and TRBJ2-1; 7 bases fit TRBD2. The CDR3 extends over 20 amino acids. V lost 3 bases, J lost 7 bases, and 23 bases stayed unmatched. CDR1 and CDR2 from the germline V gene are KGHDR and SFDVKD. The CDR3 bases are TGTGCCACCAGTGATCCAGGGAGGGCTAGCGGAGACCTCTCGGGTAATGAGCAGTTCTTC. Translating gives CATSDPGRASGDLSGNEQFF.

The V call is TRBV6-2 or TRBV6-3, the J call TRBJ2-7; D not certain. The V and J ends lost 6 bases and 3 bases respectively, with 6 bases between them. The CDR3 consists of 11 residues. Germline loops: CDR1 MNHEY, CDR2 SVGEGT. CDR3 loop: CASSGGYEQYF. As DNA, the CDR3 is TGTGCCAGCAGCGGCGGCTACGAGCAGTACTTC.

The chain is built from TRBV5-4 and TRBJ2-5; 8 bases fit TRBD2. Unmatched junction bases numbered 1, after V lost 3 bases and J lost 3 bases. Per germline, CDR1 SGHNT and CDR2 YYREEE (reference sequence). The CDR3 has 13 amino acids. The CDR3 sequence: CASSSAGEETQYF. The CDR3 DNA reads as TGTGCCAGCAGCTCAGCGGGGGAAGAGACCCAGTACTTC.

This chain uses TRBV3-1 (or the pseudogene TRBV3-2) with TRBJ2-5, with 9 positions matching TRBD2. V trimming: 3 bases; J trimming: 0 bases; junction bases outside the gene matches: 5. The CDR3 extends over 16 amino acids. The germline gives CDR1 LGHDT, CDR2 YNNKEL (reference sequence). The CDR3 here is CASSHRSGRNQETQYF. The DNA of the CDR3 is TGTGCCAGCAGCCATAGAAGCGGGAGGAACCAAGAGACCCAGTACTTC.

J is TRBJ2-1 and V is TRBV7-3; 10 positions agree with TRBD2. Per germline, CDR1 SGHTA and CDR2 FQGTGA. The CDR3 extends over 15 amino acids. The junction had 4 bases not matched to a gene; V was cut back by 5 bases and J by 3 bases. CDR3 region: CASSVTSGVYNEQFF. CDR3 sequence (DNA): TGTGCCAGCAGCGTCACTAGCGGGGTCTACAATGAGCAGTTCTTC.

V usage is TRBV9 and J usage is TRBJ1-4; 10 nucleotides match TRBD1. CDR3 length: 17 residues. With V trimmed by 0 bases and J by 6 bases, 8 bases remained unmatched. Germline CDR1 reads SGDLS; CDR2 reads YYNGEE. The CDR3 protein is CASSVEGQGIFDEKLFF. Written as DNA, the CDR3 is TGTGCCAGCAGCGTAGAGGGACAGGGGATCTTTGATGAAAAACTGTTTTTT.

The rearrangement links TRBV5-5 to TRBJ1-3, with TRBD1 matching 8 bases. CDR3 size: 16 residues. V trimming: 4 bases; J trimming: 4 bases; junction bases outside the gene matches: 10. Germline CDR1 is SGHKS and CDR2 is YYEKEE (reference sequence). The CDR3 reads CASSPAQGAKGNTIYF. The CDR3 DNA reads TGTGCCAGCAGCCCAGCTCAGGGGGCGAAAGGAAACACCATATATTTT.

The chain carries TRBV27 and TRBJ2-1; the match to TRBD1 covers 10 bases. The junction had 9 bases not matched to a gene; V was cut back by 4 bases and J by 6 bases. CDR3 size: 16 residues. Germline V gene data show CDR1 as MNHEY and CDR2 as SMNVEV (reference sequence). This chain's CDR3 is CASSSAPRDRGNEQFF. CDR3 coding DNA: TGTGCCAGCAGTTCGGCGCCTAGGGACAGGGGCAATGAGCAGTTCTTC.

This sequence joins TRBV5-6 and TRBJ2-7; 10 nucleotides match TRBD2. This CDR3 region has 15 residues. Germline lookup yields CDR1 SGHDT and CDR2 YYEEEE. Unmatched junction bases numbered 7, after V lost 4 bases and J lost 3 bases. For the CDR3, the DNA is TGTGCCAGCAGCCCGAACCCTAGCGGGGGCTACGAGCAGTACTTC. It specifies CASSPNPSGGYEQYF.

The V and J genes are TRBV5-1 and TRBJ1-4, with 9 positions matching TRBD1. The CDR3 runs 15 residues. The germline gives CDR1 SGHRS, CDR2 YFSETQ. With V trimmed by 2 bases and J by 7 bases, 6 bases remained unmatched. The CDR3 protein is CASSLQGAKAEKLFF. CDR3 nucleotide sequence: TGCGCCAGCAGCTTACAGGGGGCGAAGGCTGAAAAACTGTTTTTT.

This chain joins TRBV11-2 and TRBJ1-1; TRBD1 is a possible D gene (5 bases). CDR1 SGHAT and CDR2 FQNNGV come from the germline V gene. This CDR3 spans 14 amino acids. Trimming cost V 5 bases and J 3 bases, with 13 bases left between them. The CDR3 sequence: CASSAHGGDTEAFF. The DNA of the CDR3 is TGTGCCAGCAGCGCACACGGGGGGGACACTGAAGCTTTCTTT.

The rearrangement uses TRBV27 and TRBJ2-1; no clear D. The CDR3 consists of 12 residues. The germline V gene encodes CDR1 MNHEY and CDR2 SMNVEV (reference sequence). V lost 5 bases to trimming and J lost 3 bases, with 5 bases between them. CDR3 protein: CASSPGYNEQFF. CDR3 bases: TGTGCCAGCAGTCCGGGCTACAATGAGCAGTTCTTC.